Below, 27 T cell receptor beta chains from the same sample are listed, as sequenced in a study of monozygotic twins with inflammatory bowel disease. TCRdb reanalyzed the 5' RACE reads, giving one entry per CDR3 protein sequence and no DNA. The sample features approximately 400,000 distinct CDR3 sequences, with approximately 2.3% in its top ten. The sample comprised blood. Receptors originate from a human donor with ulcerative colitis or Crohn's disease, or a healthy co-twin of an affected twin (not recorded which).

The rearrangement uses TRBV9 and TRBJ2-2; TCRdb names TRBD1, which stays unverified in the absence of DNA. This CDR3 contains 14 residues. CDR1 is SGDLS, CDR2 YYNGEE, per germline. This CDR3 reads CARSRTGKSGELFF.

The chain combines TRBV7-2 with TRBJ2-5; the TCRdb call, TRBD1, lacks DNA for checking. Germline V CDR1 and CDR2: SGHTA, FQGNSA. The CDR3 runs 16 residues. The CDR3 is CASSPDLGQGQETQYF.

CDR3: CASNRGTPGTEAFF. The chain carries TRBV12-3 or TRBV12-4 and TRBJ1-1. The CDR3 extends over 14 amino acids.

The chain employs TRBV5-1 and TRBJ2-1; the TCRdb call, TRBD1, lacks DNA for checking. The CDR3 runs 14 residues. Germline assignment: CDR1 SGHRS and CDR2 YFSETQ. The CDR3: CASSIRTGGDEQFF.

The chain combines TRBV11-2 with TRBJ2-7; with no DNA, the TCRdb D assignment of TRBD1 cannot be verified. CDR3 length: 14 residues. The germline V gene has CDR1 SGHAT and CDR2 FQNNGV. This CDR3 is CASSLTGGNYEQYF.

The chain uses TRBV7-9 and TRBJ2-5. The CDR3 runs to 14 residues. Per germline, CDR1 SEHNR and CDR2 FQNEAQ (reference sequence). The CDR3 sequence: CASSFFQKGETQYF.

The chain has TRBV27 and TRBJ2-7; the TCRdb call, TRBD1, lacks DNA for checking. The V gene's germline CDR1 is MNHEY and CDR2 SMNVEV (reference sequence). The CDR3 loop spans 15 amino acids. The CDR3: CASSRQGGLGHEQYF.

The V call is TRBV20-1, the J call TRBJ1-2; TCRdb's D call of TRBD1 is untestable without DNA. This CDR3 region has 15 residues. The germline CDR1 and CDR2 sequences are DFQATT and SNEGSKA (reference sequence). The CDR3 here is CSARDRGQSNYGYTF.

The chain is built from TRBV20-1 and TRBJ2-7; TCRdb names TRBD2, which stays unverified in the absence of DNA. Germline V lookup: CDR1 DFQATT, CDR2 SNEGSKA (reference sequence). The CDR3 is made up of 14 amino acids. Here the CDR3 reads CSARLAGSLYEQYF.

The V call is TRBV20-1, the J call TRBJ2-1; checking the TCRdb D call of TRBD2 is not possible without DNA. Germline CDR1 DFQATT, CDR2 SNEGSKA (reference sequence). This CDR3 region has 16 residues. CDR3: CSAMGGGAGSYNEQFF.

The chain uses TRBV30 and TRBJ1-5; the D call of TRBD1 rests on TCRdb alone, since no DNA is present to check it. The CDR3 has 16 amino acids. Germline V gives CDR1 GTSNPN, CDR2 SVGIG (reference sequence). The CDR3 loop reads CAWRSPGTGSNQPQHF.

V and J are TRBV12-3 or TRBV12-4 and TRBJ1-2. This CDR3 comprises 13 residues. CDR3 in amino acids: CASTVRSGGGYTF.

The chain couples TRBV7-9 to TRBJ2-3. This CDR3 is built from 12 residues. Germline loops: CDR1 SEHNR, CDR2 FQNEAQ (reference sequence). The CDR3 spells CASSRYTDTQYF.

The rearrangement links TRBV6-1 to TRBJ2-5. Germline CDR1 MNHNS, CDR2 SASEGT. The CDR3 spans 14 residues. Here the CDR3 reads CASPGPQGLETQYF.

J is TRBJ2-2 and V is TRBV2; the D call of TRBD2 rests on TCRdb alone, since no DNA is present to check it. The germline V gene has CDR1 SNHLY and CDR2 FYNNEI. This CDR3 spans 16 amino acids. The CDR3 sequence is CASSEHRARNPGELFF.

This sequence joins TRBV5-1 and TRBJ2-1; there is no DNA to check the TCRdb D call of TRBD2. CDR3 length equals 15 residues. The V gene's germline CDR1 is SGHRS and CDR2 YFSETQ. This CDR3 is CASSDPGLAPNEQFF. Using reference TRBV5-1 and TRBJ2-1 for the parts outside the CDR3, the full variable domain is KAGVTQTPRYLIKTRGQQVTLSCSPISGHRSVSWYQQTPGQGLQFLFEYFSETQRNKGNFPGRFSGRQFSNSRSEMNVSTLELGDSALYLCASSDPGLAPNEQFFGPGTRLTVL.

V is TRBV6-1 and J is TRBJ1-3. Per germline, CDR1 MNHNS and CDR2 SASEGT. The CDR3 is made up of 15 amino acids. CDR3 amino acids: CASRKDASSGNTIYF.

The chain is built from TRBV3-1 and TRBJ2-7; the D gene TCRdb calls, TRBD1, cannot be checked with no DNA. The CDR3 has 15 amino acids. CDR1 is LGHDT, CDR2 YNNKEL, per germline (reference sequence). The CDR3 reads CASSQGGGFSYEQYF.

This rearrangement joins TRBV3-1 to TRBJ2-7; TCRdb calls TRBD2, which cannot be checked without DNA. The CDR3 runs to 14 residues. CDR1 and CDR2 (germline): LGHDT, YNNKEL (reference sequence). The chain's CDR3 is CASSPWRGVHEQYF.

The rearrangement uses TRBV11-2 and TRBJ1-4; TCRdb selects TRBD1, and the lack of DNA leaves this call unchecked. The CDR3 runs to 19 residues. The germline V gene encodes CDR1 SGHAT and CDR2 FQNNGV. CDR3 amino acids: CASSLSPTGRGFSNEKLFF.

The genes are TRBV7-3 and TRBJ1-5; without DNA, the TCRdb call of TRBD1 cannot be checked. Germline V gene sequence: CDR1 SGHTA, CDR2 FQGTGA. The CDR3 consists of 13 residues. CDR3 loop: CASSLTGTGVQHF.

The chain links TRBV6-2 or TRBV6-3 to TRBJ2-2; TCRdb indicates TRBD1, and absent DNA this call remains unverified. The CDR3 is 13 amino acids. Germline V lookup: CDR1 MNHEY, CDR2 SVGEGT. CDR3 loop: CASSGQGTGELFF.

Here the CDR3 reads CASSQVGGQMNTEAFF. The V gene is TRBV4-1, the J gene TRBJ1-1; TCRdb outputs TRBD1, but without DNA this stays unchecked. This CDR3 has 16 residues. The germline V gene has CDR1 MGHRA and CDR2 YSYEKL.

V gene TRBV6-5 combines with J gene TRBJ2-1. Germline values: CDR1 MNHEY, CDR2 SVGAGI. The CDR3 contains 15 residues. The CDR3 region is CASSYSRHQYNEQFF.

The chain couples TRBV30 to TRBJ1-2; TCRdb picks TRBD1, but there is no DNA to check that call. This CDR3 is built from 15 residues. Looked up from germline, CDR1 is GTSNPN and CDR2 is SVGIG (reference sequence). The CDR3 reads CAWITDRATNYGYTF. The whole variable domain, filled in from reference TRBV30 and TRBJ1-2, reads SQTIHQWPATLVQPVGSPLSLECTVEGTSNPNLYWYRQAAGRGLQLLFYSVGIGQISSEVPQNLSASRPQDRQFILSSKKLLLSDSGFYLCAWITDRATNYGYTFGSGTRLTVV.

V gene TRBV5-4 combines with J gene TRBJ1-2; as DNA is missing, the TRBD1 call by TCRdb cannot be tested. This CDR3 has 13 residues. In germline, CDR1 is SGHNT, CDR2 YYREEE (reference sequence). This chain's CDR3 is CASRAGQLDGYTF.

The chain couples TRBV10-2 to TRBJ1-2. This CDR3 has 14 amino acids. CDR1 WSHSY and CDR2 SAAADI come from the germline V gene. This chain's CDR3 is CASSGQTANYGYTF.